A single TCR beta chain is shown here with its context. The target antigen is unknown. This sample is part of a study of cytomegalovirus exposure and HLA in healthy donors. Overall study findings and caveats: Data from an earlier analysis indicated that most TCR beta V segments were productive either about 87% or about 30% of the time. TCR beta V- and J-gene trimming, according to a later analysis, was linked to a missense DCLRE1C variant.

Germline V gene sequence: CDR1 LNHNV, CDR2 YYDKDF (reference sequence). CDR3 length: 15 residues. Trimming removed 0 bases at V and 1 base at J, with 6 bases between. 60 Vbeta and 13 Jbeta primers were used in PCR. Sequencing was performed with immunoSEQ multiplex PCR; in TCRdb, only in-frame clones are kept and a portion is missing. Of some 64,000 clones in the sample, more than 70% were seen once. The TCR sequence derives from a man younger than 45 in good health and CMV-seropositive. This chain connects TRBV15 to TRBJ2-2, with a possible D match to TRBD1 (5 bases). Sequenced input: PBMCs. The CDR3 is CATSRDRENTGELFF. CDR3 coding DNA: TGTGCCACCAGCAGAGACAGGGAGAACACCGGGGAGCTGTTTTTT.